The 23 T cell receptor beta chains in this list originate from one sample, sequenced in a study of blood T cell repertoires in COVID-19. TCRdb keeps only in-frame clones here, not all; method: immunoSEQ multiplex PCR. The table shows 100,000 to 150,000 clones, with 75% to 90% occurring only once. Sequenced sample: peripheral blood. The receptors originated from a man between 65 and 85 years old with active or convalescent COVID-19.

V gene TRBV28 combines with J gene TRBJ2-1; a weak D match, TRBD1 (5 bases). The V end was cut by 3 bases, the J end by 5 bases, with 17 bases between. This CDR3 comprises 16 residues. Germline values: CDR1 MDHEN, CDR2 SYDVKM. In DNA form, the CDR3 reads TGTGCCAGCAGTTTTGTGGCGCAGGGTACCAACAATGAGCAGTTCTTC. It specifies CASSFVAQGTNNEQFF.

V is TRBV5-1 and J is TRBJ2-1; a weak D match, TRBD1 (5 bases). Germline-derived CDR1 and CDR2 are SGHRS and YFSETQ. The CDR3 is 15 amino acids. Trimming left V 0 bases short and J 6 bases short, with 13 bases between. The CDR3 bases are TGCGCCAGCAGCTTGGGTATGGGGCTCCCCAATGAGCAGTTCTTC. This translates into CASSLGMGLPNEQFF.

The V gene is TRBV6-5, the J gene TRBJ1-1, with D unresolved. The CDR3 length is 12 residues. V was clipped by 3 bases and J by 8 bases, with 10 bases between them. Germline V gene data show CDR1 as MNHEY and CDR2 as SVGAGI. The CDR3 here is CASSYLRVEAFF. In DNA, the CDR3 is TGTGCCAGCAGTTATTTACGGGTCGAAGCTTTCTTT.

The chain couples TRBV28 to TRBJ1-4; D not resolved. The CDR3 consists of 15 residues. Germline CDR1 MDHEN, CDR2 SYDVKM. Trimming stripped 5 bases from V and 3 bases from J, with 13 bases between. Written as DNA, the CDR3 is TGTGCCAGCAGTCCTCCGGGGAAGTCTAATGAAAAACTGTTTTTT. It specifies CASSPPGKSNEKLFF.

The chain links TRBV7-2 to TRBJ2-7; TRBD2 might be the D (5 bases). Germline CDR1 is SGHTA and CDR2 is FQGNSA. Trimming removed 1 base at V and 2 bases at J, with 9 bases between. The length of the CDR3 is 14 residues. The DNA for the CDR3 is TGTGCCAGCAGCTTAGTTGAGGGAACCTACGAGCAGTACTTC. Its protein product is CASSLVEGTYEQYF.

This chain joins TRBV20-1 and TRBJ2-1; 10 nucleotides align to TRBD2. Germline V gene data show CDR1 as DFQATT and CDR2 as SNEGSKA (reference sequence). The CDR3 spans 14 residues. The junction had 7 bases not matched to a gene; V was cut back by 3 bases and J by 8 bases. CDR3 in DNA: TGCAGTGCTAGTGAATCTAGCGGGAGTGATGAGCAGTTCTTC. This codes for CSASESSGSDEQFF.

The chain carries TRBV7-9 and TRBJ2-5, with 14 positions matching TRBD2. V shed 5 bases, J shed 5 bases, and the junction held 16 bases outside the gene matches. Germline values: CDR1 SEHNR, CDR2 FQNEAQ (reference sequence). This CDR3 contains 19 residues. CDR3: CASSPGVQGLAGDWETQYF. CDR3 nucleotide sequence: TGTGCCAGCAGCCCAGGGGTCCAGGGACTAGCGGGAGATTGGGAGACCCAGTACTTC.

The V and J genes are TRBV29-1 and TRBJ1-1; TRBD1 might be the D (5 bases). This CDR3 contains 13 residues. The V end was cut by 1 base, the J end by 0 bases, with 6 bases between. The V gene's germline CDR1 is SQVTM and CDR2 ANQGSEA. The CDR3 DNA reads as TGCAGCGTTGAAGGGGGCATGAACACTGAAGCTTTCTTT. Its translation is CSVEGGMNTEAFF.

The rearrangement joins TRBV4-1 to TRBJ2-3, with TRBD1 matching over 10 bases. The CDR3 contains 16 residues. V trimming: 0 bases; J trimming: 4 bases; junction bases outside the gene matches: 4. Per germline, CDR1 MGHRA and CDR2 YSYEKL. DNA for the CDR3: TGCGCCAGCAGCCAAGACCCGGGACAGGGGTCAGATACGCAGTATTTT. Translating it yields CASSQDPGQGSDTQYF.

The CDR3 sequence: CASSLRRGFGAYEQYF. In nucleotides, the CDR3 is TGTGCCAGCAGCCTAAGGAGGGGTTTTGGGGCCTACGAGCAGTACTTC. This rearrangement joins TRBV11-2 to TRBJ2-7; D may be TRBD2 (6 bases). Per the germline V gene, CDR1 is SGHAT and CDR2 is FQNNGV. This CDR3 contains 16 residues. Trimming removed 5 bases at V and 2 bases at J, with 19 bases between.

V usage is TRBV6-5 and J usage is TRBJ1-1, with TRBD1 identical over 8 bases. CDR3 length equals 13 residues. CDR1 is MNHEY and CDR2 is SVGAGI in the germline V gene. Losses at the gene ends were 8 bases for V and 2 bases for J; bases not matched to a gene: 4. The DNA for the CDR3 is TGTGCCAGCTTCGGACAGGGAAACACTGAAGCTTTCTTT. Translation: CASFGQGNTEAFF.

The chain couples TRBV27 to TRBJ1-2, with 8 bases identical to TRBD1. V lost 6 bases, J lost 7 bases, and 7 bases stayed unmatched. The CDR3 spans 13 residues. Germline V gene data show CDR1 as MNHEY and CDR2 as SMNVEV (reference sequence). The CDR3 sequence: CASSPRTGFGYTF. In DNA form, the CDR3 reads TGTGCCAGCAGCCCGAGGACAGGGTTTGGCTACACCTTC.

A single count supports this clone. This chain joins TRBV12-3 or TRBV12-4 and TRBJ2-1; D gene ambiguous. There are 11 residues in the CDR3. Trimming pared 3 bases from V and 9 bases from J, leaving 6 bases between. DNA of the CDR3: TGTGCCAGCAGTTTGGTAGCTGAGCAGTTCTTC. As protein: CASSLVAEQFF.

In nucleotides, the CDR3 is TGCGCCAGCAGCTTATCAAGCGCTAACCCCCCCTACAATGAGCAGTTCTTC. Its translation: CASSLSSANPPYNEQFF. The chain recombines TRBV5-1 with TRBJ2-1; D gene ambiguous. This CDR3 spans 17 amino acids. Germline CDR1 is SGHRS and CDR2 is YFSETQ. The V and J ends lost 2 bases and 2 bases respectively, with 17 bases between them.

J is TRBJ1-1 and V is TRBV30; maybe TRBD1 (6 bases). Per the germline V gene, CDR1 is GTSNPN and CDR2 is SVGIG (reference sequence). CDR3 length equals 14 residues. The V and J ends lost 1 base and 10 bases respectively, with 19 bases between them. CDR3 amino acids: CAWSAPGLIRGAFF. The CDR3 nucleotides are TGTGCCTGGAGTGCCCCCGGGCTCATCAGGGGAGCTTTCTTT. Supplemented by reference TRBV30 and TRBJ1-1, the full variable domain reads SQTIHQWPATLVQPVGSPLSLECTVEGTSNPNLYWYRQAAGRGLQLLFYSVGIGQISSEVPQNLSASRPQDRQFILSSKKLLLSDSGFYLCAWSAPGLIRGAFFGQGTRLTVV.

The chain links TRBV28 to TRBJ1-6; D possibly corresponds to TRBD1 (5 bases). Trimming left V 2 bases short and J 8 bases short, with 13 bases between. CDR1 is MDHEN and CDR2 is SYDVKM in the germline V gene. The length of the CDR3 is 15 residues. CDR3 DNA: TGTGCCAGCAGTTTAGGCCGGGGGATTTATTCACCCCTCCACTTT. This encodes CASSLGRGIYSPLHF.

The rearrangement uses TRBV15 and TRBJ2-7; tentative D call: TRBD1 (5 bases). Germline values: CDR1 LNHNV, CDR2 YYDKDF (reference sequence). The CDR3 contains 15 residues. Trimming stripped 0 bases from V and 6 bases from J, with 15 bases between. Here the CDR3 DNA reads TGTGCCACCAGCAGAGATTTGGGCAGGGATCCCGAGCAGTACTTC. This codes for CATSRDLGRDPEQYF. The full variable domain, rest sourced from reference TRBV15 and TRBJ2-7, is DAMVIQNPRYQVTQFGKPVTLSCSQTLNHNVMYWYQQKSSQAPKLLFHYYDKDFNNEADTPDNFQSRRPNTSFCFLDIRSPGLGDTAMYLCATSRDLGRDPEQYFGPGTRLTVT.

The chain links TRBV10-3 to TRBJ1-3; 7 bases map to TRBD1. V lost 6 bases and J lost 0; bases outside the gene matches: 2. Germline assignment: CDR1 ENHRY and CDR2 SYGVKD. This CDR3 spans 14 amino acids. In DNA form, the CDR3 reads TGTGCCATCAGCTCAGGGGGCTCTGGAAACACCATATATTTT. Protein: CAISSGGSGNTIYF.

The chain uses TRBV6-5 and TRBJ1-6; 9 bases align to TRBD1. The J segment lost 9 bases and the V segment lost 7 bases, leaving 4 bases of the junction unmatched. The CDR3 has 13 residues. CDR1 and CDR2 from the germline V gene are MNHEY and SVGAGI. The DNA for the CDR3 is TGTGCCAGCACCCTGGACAGGGGTTCACCCCTCCACTTT. This encodes CASTLDRGSPLHF.

The rearrangement links TRBV3-1 (or the pseudogene TRBV3-2) to TRBJ2-3; the D is unclear. In germline, CDR1 is LGHDT, CDR2 YNNKEL (reference sequence). V was shortened by 1 base and J by 6 bases, with 11 bases between the two germline ends. There are 14 residues in the CDR3. In DNA, the CDR3 is TGTGCCAGCAGCCAAGGTTACGCCCAGGATACGCAGTATTTT. It codes for CASSQGYAQDTQYF.

This clone has a handful of counts. The chain recombines TRBV2 with TRBJ2-1; no firm D call. Trimming took 4 bases from V and 9 from J, leaving 13 bases between them. CDR3 length: 13 residues. Per the germline V gene, CDR1 is SNHLY and CDR2 is FYNNEI. The CDR3 DNA reads TGTGCCAGCAGTGTTGACTTGTTTTCTGAGCAGTTCTTC. Encoded protein: CASSVDLFSEQFF.

The chain links TRBV6-2 or TRBV6-3 to TRBJ1-1; D is unresolved. Trimming cost V 0 bases and J 5 bases, with 7 bases left between them. The CDR3 sequence is 13 residues long. Germline CDR1 is MNHEY and CDR2 is SVGEGT. The CDR3 protein is CASSYSTGTEAFF. As DNA, the CDR3 is TGTGCCAGCAGTTACTCGACCGGGACTGAAGCTTTCTTT.

The CDR3 here is CASSSGGGTNYGYTF. As DNA, the CDR3 is TGTGCCAGCTCAAGCGGAGGCGGGACTAACTATGGCTACACCTTC. J is TRBJ1-2 and V is TRBV18; D uncertain. Germline values: CDR1 KGHSH, CDR2 LQKENI. V lost 5 bases, J lost 0 bases, and 13 bases lay in between. The CDR3 spans 15 residues. The whole variable domain, filled in from reference TRBV18 and TRBJ1-2, reads NAGVMQNPRHLVRRRGQEARLRCSPMKGHSHVYWYRQLPEEGLKFMVYLQKENIIDESGMPKERFSAEFPKEGPSILRIQQVVRGDSAAYFCASSSGGGTNYGYTFGSGTRLTVV.